This TCR beta chain was captured in a study of blood T cells in healthy people across ages. Study-wide points: Diversity of TCR beta per million T cells declined in a roughly linear way with age. Across samples, TCR beta diversity tracked strongly with naive T cell percentage. Using unsorted PBMCs precluded a conclusive naive versus antigen-experienced comparison.

The V gene lost 6 bases and the J gene lost 7 bases, with 13 bases spanning the gap. Germline V lookup: CDR1 ENHRY, CDR2 SYGVKD. The CDR3 length is 13 residues. The use of a sample-barcoded 5' primer and a J-beta primer mix characterized a second PCR of 7 to 11 cycles. Carrying 12 random nucleotides, a template-switch adaptor labeled each individual cDNA molecule. TCRdb recomputed calls from the 5' RACE reads with MiXCR, one row per CDR3 protein. Found here are hundreds of thousands of distinct CDR3 sequences, about 53% of them singletons; the top ten hold 41%. About this clonotype: Its antigen is as yet unknown.

This TCR derives from a man older than 75 in good health. This chain connects TRBV10-3 to TRBJ2-1; the D gene is possibly TRBD1 (5 bases). The source material was blood. In nucleotides, the CDR3 is TGTGCCATCAGCCCCCTGGGGCCGAATGAGCAGTTCTTC. Protein: CAISPLGPNEQFF.